The rows below give T cell receptor beta chains drawn from one sample of a study of Graves' ophthalmopathy and Graves' hyperthyroidism. TCRdb used MiXCR to reprocess the multiplex PCR reads, holding one entry per CDR3 protein. The sample has roughly 700,000 distinct CDR3 sequences, roughly two fifths seen once. Sequenced material: peripheral blood. Source of these receptors: an adult man with Graves' ophthalmopathy. CDR3s include the opening cysteine and the closing phenylalanine or tryptophan. The order of the fields is V gene, D gene, J gene, clone size, CDR3 DNA, CDR3 protein. The D gene is left open where the match is weak. Size values are once, few and many counts, or a class for expanded clones, and some rows have none.

v_call: TRBV19
d_call: -
j_call: TRBJ1-1
clone_size: many
cdr3_nt: TGTGCCAGTAGTGTACAGGGTGGAGCTTTCTTT
cdr3_aa: CASSVQGGAFF

v_call: TRBV10-1
d_call: -
j_call: TRBJ1-2
clone_size: once
cdr3_nt: TGCGCCATCGGGGGGTTGGGCCCGACGTATGGCTACACCTTC
cdr3_aa: CAIGGLGPTYGYTF

v_call: TRBV7-2
d_call: -
j_call: TRBJ2-7
clone_size: many
cdr3_nt: TGTGCCAGCAGCTTTGCAGGGCCCTACGAGCAGTACTTC
cdr3_aa: CASSFAGPYEQYF

v_call: TRBV9
d_call: -
j_call: TRBJ2-5
clone_size: -
cdr3_nt: TGTGCCAGCAGCGTAGGCGGCTTCCAAGAGACCCAGTACTTC
cdr3_aa: CASSVGGFQETQYF

v_call: TRBV20-1
d_call: TRBD1
j_call: TRBJ2-7
clone_size: few
cdr3_nt: TGCAGTGCTAGAGTTTCCGGGACAGGGGTTCACTACGAGCAGTACTTC
cdr3_aa: CSARVSGTGVHYEQYF

v_call: TRBV7-9
d_call: -
j_call: TRBJ2-2
clone_size: -
cdr3_nt: TGTGCCAGTAGTATGGGGTCCGGGGAGCTGTTTTTT
cdr3_aa: CASSMGSGELFF

v_call: TRBV11-2
d_call: -
j_call: TRBJ2-7
clone_size: -
cdr3_nt: TGTGCCAGCAGTTCCGAGGTCTCCTACGAGCAGTACTTC
cdr3_aa: CASSSEVSYEQYF

v_call: TRBV7-2
d_call: TRBD1
j_call: TRBJ1-5
clone_size: -
cdr3_nt: TGTGCCAGCAGCTACTGGACAGGGGGGAACAATCAGCCCCAGCATTTT
cdr3_aa: CASSYWTGGNNQPQHF

v_call: TRBV6-5
d_call: -
j_call: TRBJ1-3
clone_size: -
cdr3_nt: TGTGCCAGCGCAGGCTCTGGAAACACCATATATTTT
cdr3_aa: CASAGSGNTIYF

v_call: TRBV7-9
d_call: -
j_call: TRBJ2-5
clone_size: many
cdr3_nt: TGTGCCAGCAGCTTAGCCGGACAGAGACAAGAGACCCAGTACTTC
cdr3_aa: CASSLAGQRQETQYF